These 17 T cell receptor beta chains were sequenced from one sample in a study of blood T cell repertoires in COVID-19. The table came from immunoSEQ multiplex PCR; TCRdb's copy has only in-frame clones and leaves some out. The data hold about 210,000 clones, with 82% observed a single time. Sequences were obtained from peripheral blood. The receptors originated from a woman between 70 and 85 years old with COVID-19, enrolled during active disease.

This chain links TRBV5-1 with TRBJ1-2, with 8 bases matching TRBD1. CDR3 length equals 15 residues. Germline CDR1 reads SGHRS; CDR2 reads YFSETQ. Germline trimming cut 4 bases from V and 8 bases from J; bases unmatched to any gene: 13. The CDR3: CASSPEPDRVRGYTF. The CDR3 nucleotides are TGCGCCAGCAGCCCGGAGCCGGACAGGGTTAGAGGCTACACCTTC.

This rearrangement joins TRBV5-1 to TRBJ1-2; unclear D gene. Deletions cut 4 bases from V and 8 bases from J, with 18 bases between. The CDR3 is 14 amino acids. The germline V gene encodes CDR1 SGHRS and CDR2 YFSETQ. CDR3 nucleotide sequence: TGCGCCAGCAGCCCCCAGGCCTCAGCTCAGGGCTACACCTTC. It translates to CASSPQASAQGYTF.

V usage is TRBV19 and J usage is TRBJ2-7, with D unresolved. Per germline, CDR1 LNHDA and CDR2 SQIVND (reference sequence). The CDR3 consists of 11 residues. V was shortened by 5 bases and J by 5 bases, with 7 bases between the two germline ends. CDR3 protein: CASSWQNEQYF. CDR3 in DNA: TGTGCCAGTAGTTGGCAGAACGAGCAGTACTTC.

This chain connects TRBV28 to TRBJ2-1; the match to TRBD2 covers 11 bases. The CDR3 covers 15 residues. The germline V gene encodes CDR1 MDHEN and CDR2 SYDVKM. With 6 bases clipped from V and 8 bases from J, the junction kept 9 bases outside the gene matches. DNA of the CDR3: TGTGCCAGCAGCCTTGTAACTAGCGGGAGAGATGAGCAGTTCTTC. Protein: CASSLVTSGRDEQFF.

The chain combines TRBV18 with TRBJ1-1; D remains ambiguous. The germline gives CDR1 KGHSH, CDR2 LQKENI. The V and J ends lost 2 bases and 0 bases respectively, with 13 bases between them. CDR3 length: 16 residues. CDR3 residues: CASSPSPPGLNTEAFF. CDR3 bases: TGTGCCAGCTCACCATCACCACCGGGATTGAACACTGAAGCTTTCTTT.

This clone was found a few times. This chain uses TRBV28 with TRBJ1-3; possibly TRBD1 for D (5 bases). This CDR3 has 14 residues. The germline V and J ends were trimmed by 8 bases and 2 bases, with 13 bases remaining between them. Germline CDR1 MDHEN, CDR2 SYDVKM. CDR3 nucleotides: TGTGCCAGCCGAGCCGGGGGACCTGGAAACACCATATATTTT. This gives the protein CASRAGGPGNTIYF. The full variable domain, its missing parts supplied by reference TRBV28 and TRBJ1-3, is DVKVTQSSRYLVKRTGEKVFLECVQDMDHENMFWYRQDPGLGLRLIYFSYDVKMKEKGDIPEGYSVSREKKERFSLILESASTNQTSMYLCASRAGGPGNTIYFGEGSWLTVV.

The chain employs TRBV5-1 and TRBJ1-6, with 11 nucleotides matching TRBD1. V was clipped by 7 bases and J by 9 bases; unmatched bases: 3. CDR1 is SGHRS, CDR2 YFSETQ, per germline. The CDR3 is 13 amino acids. This CDR3 is CASGQGASSPLHF. CDR3 DNA: TGCGCCAGCGGACAGGGGGCATCTTCACCCCTCCACTTT.

The J gene is TRBJ2-7, the V gene TRBV11-2; 7 nucleotides agree with TRBD1. Germline assignment: CDR1 SGHAT and CDR2 FQNNGV. The CDR3 length is 13 residues. V shed 1 base and J 6 bases; nucleotides not matched to a gene: 3. CDR3 sequence reads: CASSLGDSREQYF. The CDR3 DNA sequence: TGTGCCAGCAGCTTAGGGGACAGTCGCGAGCAGTACTTC.

The CDR3 reads CATAQGMSNYEQYF. CDR3 sequence (DNA): TGTGCCACCGCTCAGGGGATGTCGAACTACGAGCAGTACTTC. This chain uses TRBV18 with TRBJ2-7, with D possibly TRBD1 on 6 matching bases. The CDR3 spans 14 residues. CDR1 and CDR2 (germline): KGHSH, LQKENI. Trimming shortened V by 10 bases and J by 3 bases, and 19 bases separated the two germline ends.

The chain links TRBV6-6 to TRBJ1-3; maybe TRBD1 (6 bases). The CDR3 has 16 residues. Trimming stripped 6 bases from V and 4 bases from J, with 19 bases between. Germline V gene data show CDR1 as MNHNY and CDR2 as SVGAGI (reference sequence). The CDR3: CASSLTGSRGGNTIYF. In nucleotides, the CDR3 is TGTGCCAGCAGCCTTACGGGAAGCAGGGGCGGAAACACCATATATTTT.

V usage is TRBV5-6 and J usage is TRBJ2-7; 7 bases match TRBD1. Germline CDR1 and CDR2: SGHDT and YYEEEE. CDR3 length equals 17 residues. V was clipped by 4 bases and J by 2 bases; unmatched bases: 15. In DNA form, the CDR3 reads TGTGCCAGCAGCCCGATATCAAGAGACAGGGACGCCTACGAGCAGTACTTC. This encodes CASSPISRDRDAYEQYF.

The chain uses TRBV11-2 and TRBJ2-7; D is possibly TRBD2 (5 bases). Trimming took 2 bases from V and 2 from J, leaving 13 bases between them. This CDR3 comprises 15 residues. CDR1 is SGHAT and CDR2 is FQNNGV in the germline V gene. CDR3 sequence reads: CASSLNSMTTYEQYF. In nucleotides, the CDR3 is TGTGCCAGCAGCTTAAACTCCATGACTACCTACGAGCAGTACTTC. Supplemented by reference TRBV11-2 and TRBJ2-7, the full variable domain reads EAGVAQSPRYKIIEKRQSVAFWCNPISGHATLYWYQQILGQGPKLLIQFQNNGVVDDSQLPKDRFSAERLKGVDSTLKIQPAKLEDSAVYLCASSLNSMTTYEQYFGPGTRLTVT.

In the case of this clone: A much more abundant neighbour one base away suggests this may be a read error. The chain is built from TRBV7-8 and TRBJ1-6; D unresolved. The length of the CDR3 is 14 residues. Trimming removed 5 bases from V and 0 bases from J, with 5 bases in between. Looked up from germline, CDR1 is SGHVS and CDR2 is FQNEAQ. CDR3: CASSLSSYNSPLHF. The CDR3 DNA reads TGTGCCAGCAGCCTGAGCTCCTATAATTCACCCCTCCACTTT.

The chain carries TRBV5-1 and TRBJ1-2, with TRBD1 as a possible D gene (5 bases). CDR1 and CDR2 from the germline V gene are SGHRS and YFSETQ. V lost 4 bases and J 1 base, leaving 11 bases between the germline ends. CDR3 length: 14 residues. CDR3 sequence (DNA): TGCGCCAGCAGCGATCAGGGCGGTAACTATGGCTACACCTTC. Protein: CASSDQGGNYGYTF.

This rearrangement joins TRBV2 to TRBJ1-1; D is unclear. V gave up 8 bases and J gave up 1 base, with 14 bases separating them. The CDR3 is 14 amino acids. CDR1 is SNHLY and CDR2 is FYNNEI in the germline V gene. This CDR3 is CASGWEGKNTEAFF. CDR3 coding DNA: TGTGCCAGCGGGTGGGAGGGAAAGAACACTGAAGCTTTCTTT.

The V and J genes are TRBV7-9 and TRBJ1-2, with D unclear. The germline V gene has CDR1 SEHNR and CDR2 FQNEAQ (reference sequence). This CDR3 comprises 13 residues. V dropped 0 bases and J dropped 6 bases, with 8 bases sitting between them. Here the CDR3 reads CASSLARTNGYTF. The CDR3 nucleotides read TGTGCCAGCAGCTTAGCGCGGACTAATGGCTACACCTTC.

The J gene is TRBJ2-1, the V gene TRBV6-6, with 7 bases matching TRBD1. Trimming took 6 bases from V and 9 from J; bases not matched to a gene: 5. The germline CDR1 and CDR2 sequences are MNHNY and SVGAGI (reference sequence). The CDR3 is 12 amino acids. This chain's CDR3 is CASRRQGSEQFF. CDR3 DNA: TGTGCCAGCAGGCGACAGGGTAGTGAGCAGTTCTTC.